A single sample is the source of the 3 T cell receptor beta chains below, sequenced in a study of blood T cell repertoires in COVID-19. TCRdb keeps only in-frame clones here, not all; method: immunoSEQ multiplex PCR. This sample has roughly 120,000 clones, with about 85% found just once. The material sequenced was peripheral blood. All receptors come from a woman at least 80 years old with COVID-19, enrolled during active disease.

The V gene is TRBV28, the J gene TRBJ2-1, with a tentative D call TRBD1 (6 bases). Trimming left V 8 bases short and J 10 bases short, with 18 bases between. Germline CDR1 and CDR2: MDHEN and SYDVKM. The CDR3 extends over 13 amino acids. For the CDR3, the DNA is TGTGCCAGCGAGTTAAGGGGGAAAGAAGAGCAGTTCTTC. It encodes CASELRGKEEQFF.

The CDR3 DNA follows: TGTGCCAGCAGTTACTCGGTGGCGAGGGCGCCGGACTATGGCTACACCTTC. The encoded protein is CASSYSVARAPDYGYTF. The V gene is TRBV6-2 or TRBV6-3, the J gene TRBJ1-2; D unresolved. From germline, CDR1 is MNHEY and CDR2 SVGEGT. This CDR3 has 17 amino acids. The V end was cut by 0 bases, the J end by 3 bases, with 17 bases between.

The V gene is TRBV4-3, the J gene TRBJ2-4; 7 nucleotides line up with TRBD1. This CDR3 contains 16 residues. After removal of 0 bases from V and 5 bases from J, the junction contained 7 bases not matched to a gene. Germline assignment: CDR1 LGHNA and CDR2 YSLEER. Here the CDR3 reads CASSQDRQGIQNIQYF. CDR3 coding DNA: TGCGCCAGCAGCCAAGATAGACAGGGAATCCAAAACATTCAGTACTTC.